The source of this TCR beta chain is a study of response to subunit inactivated influenza vaccine. General observations from the study: Authors suggested each seasonal influenza vaccination recruits few new T cells.

Details on this clonotype: What it binds is unknown.

From germline, CDR1 is DFQATT and CDR2 SNEGSKA (reference sequence). V lost 3 bases to trimming and J lost 4 bases, with 13 bases between them. The CDR3 runs 13 residues. TCRdb called the RT-PCR reads again in MiXCR, with one record for every CDR3 protein. The table has more than 700,000 distinct CDR3 sequences, 21% seen once. This sequence joins TRBV20-1 and TRBJ2-7; D unclear. This TCR was sampled from a man in his forties or fifties who received an inactivated influenza vaccine. Sequencing was performed on PBMCs from blood, taken around 5 days after vaccination. CDR3 nucleotide sequence: TGCAGTGCTAGTATTCTACCTCAGTACGAGCAGTACTTC. Translation: CSASILPQYEQYF.